A single sample is the source of the 13 T cell receptor beta chains below, sequenced in a study of cytomegalovirus exposure and HLA in healthy donors. TCRdb's table, derived via immunoSEQ multiplex PCR, lists solely in-frame clones and lacks some. This table holds approximately 88,000 clones, roughly 84% found once. What was sequenced was PBMCs. Every receptor here comes from a woman aged 18-29 years in good health and CMV-seropositive.

The V and J genes are TRBV9 and TRBJ1-2; possibly TRBD1 for D (6 bases). Trimming removed 3 bases from V and 4 bases from J, with 25 bases in between. Germline V gene data show CDR1 as SGDLS and CDR2 as YYNGEE. The CDR3 contains 18 residues. This CDR3 is CASSEGVVPKPLGYGYTF. The CDR3 coding sequence is TGTGCCAGCAGCGAGGGGGTCGTCCCAAAGCCGCTCGGCTATGGCTACACCTTC. Filled out from reference TRBV9 and TRBJ1-2, the complete variable domain reads DSGVTQTPKHLITATGQRVTLRCSPRSGDLSVYWYQQSLDQGLQFLIQYYNGEERAKGNILERFSAQQFPDLHSELNLSSLELGDSALYFCASSEGVVPKPLGYGYTFGSGTRLTVV.

V is TRBV4-1 and J is TRBJ1-1; D is unclear. Per the germline V gene, CDR1 is MGHRA and CDR2 is YSYEKL. This CDR3 is 15 amino acids long. Trimming took off 5 bases at V and 5 bases at J, with 18 bases between the two ends. The CDR3 DNA follows: TGCGCCAGCAGCTACCCGGGAGGCGGAGTTACTGAAGCTTTCTTT. This codes for CASSYPGGGVTEAFF.

This chain joins TRBV29-1 and TRBJ1-1; D gene ambiguous. The ends were cut back, 4 bases at V and 4 bases at J, with 13 bases in the middle. CDR3 length: 13 amino acids. CDR1 and CDR2 from the germline V gene are SQVTM and ANQGSEA. The CDR3 is CSVGWAEGTEAFF. In DNA form, the CDR3 reads TGCAGCGTTGGTTGGGCGGAGGGCACTGAAGCTTTCTTT.

To note about this clone: Within the sample, other DNA sequences also encode this same CDR3. This rearrangement joins TRBV13 to TRBJ2-5; D ambiguous. The germline V gene has CDR1 PRHDT and CDR2 FYEKMQ (reference sequence). The CDR3 sequence is 13 residues long. V was cut by 0 bases and J by 2 bases, with 4 bases left in between. CDR3 residues: CASSLGSQETQYF. Here the CDR3 DNA reads TGTGCCAGCAGCTTAGGCAGTCAAGAGACCCAGTACTTC.

The rearrangement links TRBV7-2 to TRBJ2-3; TRBD2 aligns across 8 bases. The CDR3 runs to 15 residues. J gave up 1 base and V 2 bases, and 2 bases lay outside the gene matches. Germline V lookup: CDR1 SGHTA, CDR2 FQGNSA. In DNA form, the CDR3 reads TGTGCCAGCAGCTTAACTAGCGGAGGCACAGATACGCAGTATTTT. Its translation is CASSLTSGGTDTQYF.

The chain joins TRBV7-8 to TRBJ2-7; 9 bases are a match to TRBD2. This CDR3 is built from 13 residues. V dropped 7 bases and J dropped 3; count of bases not matched to a gene: 4. The germline CDR1 and CDR2 sequences are SGHVS and FQNEAQ. Written as DNA, the CDR3 is TGTGCCAGCATCAGTAGCGGGGGCTACGAGCAGTACTTC. Residues: CASISSGGYEQYF.

CDR3 DNA sequence: TGTGCCAGCAGTGTGATAGCAGGGACAGCTAACTATGGCTACACCTTC. Protein: CASSVIAGTANYGYTF. This chain joins TRBV6-1 and TRBJ1-2, with 7 bases matching TRBD1. This CDR3 has 16 amino acids. The germline CDR1 and CDR2 sequences are MNHNS and SASEGT. Trimming cost V 4 bases and J 0 bases; bases outside gene matches: 8.

This clone was found once. The chain combines TRBV11-2 with TRBJ1-1; D gene uncertain. CDR1 is SGHAT, CDR2 FQNNGV, per germline. The CDR3 loop spans 17 amino acids. The V and J ends lost 3 bases and 2 bases respectively, with 19 bases between them. CDR3 coding DNA: TGTGCCAGCAGCTTGACACATTGGTTGGAAGTTAACACTGAAGCTTTCTTT. It encodes CASSLTHWLEVNTEAFF.

V gene TRBV7-6 combines with J gene TRBJ2-7; TRBD1 aligns across 8 bases. This CDR3 region has 14 residues. In germline, CDR1 is SGHVS, CDR2 FNYEAQ. The trim removed 4 bases at V and 3 bases at J, leaving 5 bases unmatched. CDR3 nucleotide sequence: TGTGCCAGCAGCTCCAGACAGGGGAGCTACGAGCAGTACTTC. It specifies CASSSRQGSYEQYF.

The rearrangement uses TRBV19 and TRBJ1-6, with 12 bases lining up with TRBD1. This CDR3 has 15 residues. V shed 11 bases, J shed 11 bases, and the junction held 13 bases outside the gene matches. The germline CDR1 and CDR2 sequences are LNHDA and SQIVND (reference sequence). DNA for the CDR3: TGTGCCCTCCGGGACAGGGGGCATGAGATTCCACCCCTCCACTTT. Its protein is CALRDRGHEIPPLHF.

The chain recombines TRBV7-3 with TRBJ2-5; TRBD2 matches at 11 bases. J gave up 5 bases and V 4 bases, and 6 bases lay outside the gene matches. Germline CDR1 and CDR2: SGHTA and FQGTGA. The CDR3 spans 15 residues. Written as DNA, the CDR3 is TGTGCCAGCAGCTCACTAGCGGGGGCGGGGGAGACCCAGTACTTC. It codes for CASSSLAGAGETQYF.

The CDR3 sequence: CASSPWGGRNTEAFF. CDR3 DNA sequence: TGTGCCAGCAGCCCCTGGGGGGGTAGGAACACTGAAGCTTTCTTT. The chain is built from TRBV9 and TRBJ1-1; D may be TRBD1 (5 bases). V dropped 4 bases and J dropped 1 base, with 14 bases sitting between them. The CDR3 loop spans 15 amino acids. CDR1 and CDR2 from the germline V gene are SGDLS and YYNGEE.

The chain combines TRBV27 with TRBJ1-5; 11 bases match TRBD1. The CDR3 runs 16 residues. The trim removed 5 bases at V and 9 bases at J, leaving 12 bases unmatched. Germline V gene sequence: CDR1 MNHEY, CDR2 SMNVEV (reference sequence). The CDR3 nucleotides read TGTGCCAGCAGTCCTGGGTGGGGACAGGGGGAAGGGCCCCAGCATTTT. As protein: CASSPGWGQGEGPQHF.